A single sample gave rise to the 25 T cell receptor beta chains below, sequenced in a study of regulatory and conventional T cells in RAG deficiency. Blood CD4+ CD25-high CD127-low regulatory T cells supplied the genomic DNA template. Clones were read by immunoSEQ multiplex PCR, and TCRdb kept only the in-frame ones, dropping some. The sample yields roughly 28,000 clones, 85% to 95% seen once. The same data also contributed to another study, on regulatory T cells. That report adds: Amplification used 52 TRBV primers and 13 TRBJ primers.

Input material: Tregs sorted from blood. These receptors originate from a human donor in good health.

DNA of the CDR3: TGTGCCTCCGATCCGGGGTGGCGGAGGGGCGGGGAGCTGTTTTTT. This codes for CASDPGWRRGGELFF. The V and J genes are TRBV30 and TRBJ2-2; a possible D gene is TRBD2 (6 bases). Germline V gene lookup returns CDR1 GTSNPN and CDR2 SVGIG (reference sequence). Trimming took 7 bases from V and 7 from J, leaving 22 bases between them. CDR3 size: 15 residues. The full variable domain, in which reference TRBV30 and TRBJ2-2 provide the parts outside the CDR3, is SQTIHQWPATLVQPVGSPLSLECTVEGTSNPNLYWYRQAAGRGLQLLFYSVGIGQISSEVPQNLSASRPQDRQFILSSKKLLLSDSGFYLCASDPGWRRGGELFFGEGSRLTVL.

This clone was observed a few times. V gene TRBV2 combines with J gene TRBJ1-1; D unresolved. This CDR3 is built from 12 residues. Trimming cost V 2 bases and J 0 bases, with 1 base left between them. Germline V gene lookup returns CDR1 SNHLY and CDR2 FYNNEI. CDR3 nucleotide sequence: TGTGCCAGCAGTGAACTGAACACTGAAGCTTTCTTT. This codes for CASSELNTEAFF. The full variable domain, rest sourced from reference TRBV2 and TRBJ1-1, is EPEVTQTPSHQVTQMGQEVILRCVPISNHLYFYWYRQILGQKVEFLVSFYNNEISEKSEIFDDQFSVERPDGSNFTLKIRSTKLEDSAMYFCASSELNTEAFFGQGTRLTVV.

The rearrangement links TRBV5-1 to TRBJ2-5; D uncertain. CDR3 length: 14 amino acids. The V end was cut by 0 bases, the J end by 5 bases, with 11 bases between. CDR1 is SGHRS, CDR2 YFSETQ, per germline. CDR3 sequence (DNA): TGCGCCAGCAGCTTGGGTGGTGGGAAGGAGACCCAGTACTTC. This codes for CASSLGGGKETQYF.

V gene TRBV5-1 combines with J gene TRBJ1-2; 9 bases map to TRBD1. The V gene's germline CDR1 is SGHRS and CDR2 YFSETQ. Trimming took 4 bases from V and 8 from J; bases not matched to a gene: 6. The CDR3 totals 13 residues. This CDR3 reads CASSLRTGEGYTF. The CDR3 DNA reads TGCGCCAGCAGCCTACGGACAGGGGAAGGCTACACCTTC.

The CDR3 protein is CASSPPGQFTNEQFF. Here the CDR3 DNA reads TGTGCCAGCTCACCACCGGGACAGTTTACAAATGAGCAGTTCTTC. The chain uses TRBV18 and TRBJ2-1, with 7 bases matching TRBD1. Germline lookup yields CDR1 KGHSH and CDR2 LQKENI. The length of the CDR3 is 15 residues. J lost 7 bases, V lost 0 bases, and 6 bases had no gene match.

This clone ranks as medium-sized. The V and J genes are TRBV6-6 and TRBJ1-4; tentative D call: TRBD1 (6 bases). CDR1 MNHNY and CDR2 SVGAGI come from the germline V gene (reference sequence). The V gene lost 2 bases and the J gene lost 12 bases, with 19 bases spanning the gap. The CDR3 consists of 15 residues. The CDR3 loop reads CASSYQTGYVSELFF. The CDR3 bases are TGTGCCAGCAGTTACCAAACAGGGTACGTCTCCGAACTGTTTTTT.

The gene calls are TRBV12-5 and TRBJ2-3; TRBD2 matches 13 bases. With V trimmed by 6 bases and J by 3 bases, 9 bases remained unmatched. Germline-derived CDR1 and CDR2 are LGHNT and FRNRAP. The CDR3 consists of 17 residues. CDR3 region: CASGLGTSGVNTDTQYF. CDR3 bases: TGTGCTAGTGGCCTGGGGACTAGCGGGGTGAATACAGATACGCAGTATTTT.

This chain connects TRBV7-3 to TRBJ2-3; unclear D gene. Trimming removed 8 bases from V and 12 bases from J, with 15 bases in between. Per germline, CDR1 SGHTA and CDR2 FQGTGA. CDR3 length equals 11 residues. The CDR3 sequence: CASARVVPQYF. CDR3 nucleotide sequence: TGTGCCAGCGCACGTGTAGTTCCCCAGTATTTT.

V is TRBV30 and J is TRBJ1-2; tentatively, D is TRBD1 (5 bases). V was clipped by 4 bases and J by 6 bases, with 18 bases between them. The CDR3 extends over 14 amino acids. Germline V gene lookup returns CDR1 GTSNPN and CDR2 SVGIG (reference sequence). For the CDR3, the DNA is TGTGCCTGGAACAATCGGTGGGACTCTCATGGCTACACCTTC. This codes for CAWNNRWDSHGYTF.

This chain uses TRBV6-5 with TRBJ1-1, with D hard to call. Trimming stripped 0 bases from V and 0 bases from J, with 8 bases between. Germline CDR1 reads MNHEY; CDR2 reads SVGAGI. The length of the CDR3 is 15 residues. The CDR3 nucleotides read TGTGCCAGCAGTTACTCTCCCAGGATGAACACTGAAGCTTTCTTT. Translating it yields CASSYSPRMNTEAFF.

This clone appeared once. The rearrangement joins TRBV5-1 to TRBJ2-7, with D uncertain. Trimming shortened V by 1 base and J by 6 bases, and 17 bases separated the two germline ends. Per germline, CDR1 SGHRS and CDR2 YFSETQ. The CDR3 is made up of 15 amino acids. CDR3 loop: CASSLSDNQASEQYF. As DNA, the CDR3 is TGCGCCAGCAGCTTGTCCGACAATCAAGCAAGCGAGCAGTACTTC.

The V call is TRBV6-1, the J call TRBJ2-7, with D tentatively TRBD1 or TRBD2 (5 bases each). Germline CDR1 is MNHNS and CDR2 is SASEGT. CDR3 length equals 12 residues. V was pared by 6 bases and J by 2 bases, with 8 bases between. As DNA, the CDR3 is TGTGCCAGCAGGACGGGGCCCTACGAGCAGTACTTC. Translated, it gives CASRTGPYEQYF.

CDR3 nucleotide sequence: TGTGCCAGCAGTGAAGCACGGTTAGCCAAAAACATTCAGTACTTC. It specifies CASSEARLAKNIQYF. The V call is TRBV6-1, the J call TRBJ2-4; unclear D gene. The germline V and J ends were trimmed by 0 bases and 0 bases, with 6 bases remaining between them. Germline loops: CDR1 MNHNS, CDR2 SASEGT. The CDR3 spans 15 residues.

The chain recombines TRBV6-1 with TRBJ2-5; no reliable D call. V was clipped by 9 bases and J by 3 bases, with 14 bases between them. The CDR3 length is 13 residues. Looked up from germline, CDR1 is MNHNS and CDR2 is SASEGT. The CDR3 reads CASQDRGKETQYF. The CDR3 region has the DNA TGTGCCAGTCAGGACCGCGGCAAAGAGACCCAGTACTTC.

The chain is built from TRBV7-8 and TRBJ1-2; 10 nucleotides align to TRBD1. The length of the CDR3 is 15 residues. Germline CDR1 reads SGHVS; CDR2 reads FQNEAQ. V shed 5 bases and J 6 bases; nucleotides not matched to a gene: 9. CDR3 sequence: CASSNFHGQGDGYTF. The CDR3 DNA reads as TGTGCCAGCAGCAATTTTCATGGACAGGGGGATGGCTACACCTTC.

Comment on this clone: At one end the junction does not follow the germline gene, possibly because of a read error. This chain links TRBV5-4 with TRBJ2-7; D is ambiguous. Germline V gene data show CDR1 as SGHNT and CDR2 as YYREEE (reference sequence). This CDR3 contains 13 residues. The CDR3 loop reads CASSLEFSDEQYF. In DNA, the CDR3 is TGTGCCAGCAGCTTGGAGTTCTCCGACGAGCAGTACTTC.

This chain joins TRBV6-6 and TRBJ1-2, with no clear D. Germline CDR1 is MNHNY and CDR2 is SVGAGI (reference sequence). This CDR3 spans 14 amino acids. V lost 5 bases, J lost 8 bases, and 18 bases lay in between. The CDR3, as DNA: TGTGCCAGCAGTCTCAGTTCTTTCTTCGGGGGCTACACCTTC. Protein product: CASSLSSFFGGYTF.

This chain joins TRBV5-1 and TRBJ2-3; 9 positions agree with TRBD2. The germline gives CDR1 SGHRS, CDR2 YFSETQ. The ends lost 2 bases at V and 3 bases at J; junction bases unmatched: 7. The CDR3 is made up of 16 amino acids. Here the CDR3 DNA reads TGCGCCAGCAGCTTCCTCAGCGGGGGGTTGACAGATACGCAGTATTTT. The encoded protein is CASSFLSGGLTDTQYF.

The genes are TRBV11-1 and TRBJ1-1, with D hard to call. The germline V gene has CDR1 SGHAT and CDR2 FQDESV (reference sequence). The CDR3 covers 12 residues. Trimming left V 3 bases short and J 4 bases short, with 6 bases between. The CDR3 loop reads CASSFRATEAFF. The DNA for the CDR3 is TGTGCCAGCAGCTTTAGGGCCACTGAAGCTTTCTTT.

The chain uses TRBV29-1 and TRBJ2-7; D uncertain. The CDR3 extends over 13 amino acids. The V end was cut by 6 bases, the J end by 2 bases, with 14 bases between. Germline V gene data show CDR1 as SQVTM and CDR2 as ANQGSEA. The CDR3 reads CSVVPPRTYEQYF. In DNA, the CDR3 is TGCAGCGTGGTCCCCCCGAGGACCTACGAGCAGTACTTC.

This rearrangement joins TRBV7-8 to TRBJ2-7; D might be TRBD1 or TRBD2, each matching 8 bases. Trimming took off 6 bases at V and 2 bases at J, with 26 bases between the two ends. Germline values: CDR1 SGHVS, CDR2 FQNEAQ. This CDR3 is built from 18 residues. In DNA, the CDR3 is TGTGCCAGCAGGGGATTGAGGGACAGGCCGGGGGGGACCTACGAGCAGTACTTC. Encoded protein: CASRGLRDRPGGTYEQYF.

V is TRBV18 and J is TRBJ1-6; TRBD1 is a possible D gene (6 bases). V was shortened by 6 bases and J by 4 bases, with 10 bases between the two germline ends. CDR3 length: 14 residues. The germline V gene has CDR1 KGHSH and CDR2 LQKENI. CDR3 nucleotide sequence: TGTGCCAGCTCGACAGGCCTTTATAATTCACCCCTCCACTTT. Translating gives CASSTGLYNSPLHF.

The J gene is TRBJ2-5, the V gene TRBV7-9; weak D call: TRBD2 (6 bases). The CDR3 runs 15 residues. V lost 6 bases and J 0 bases, leaving 14 bases between the germline ends. Germline V lookup: CDR1 SEHNR, CDR2 FQNEAQ (reference sequence). The CDR3 coding sequence is TGTGCCAGCAGTACAGCCGGACTAAACCAAGAGACCCAGTACTTC. Amino acid sequence: CASSTAGLNQETQYF.

A note on this clone: The identical CDR3 is also encoded by other nucleotide sequences in the sample. The V and J genes are TRBV30 and TRBJ1-2; 8 positions agree with TRBD1. The length of the CDR3 is 12 residues. Germline values: CDR1 GTSNPN, CDR2 SVGIG (reference sequence). The ends lost 1 base at V and 9 bases at J; junction bases unmatched: 4. DNA for the CDR3: TGTGCCTGGAGTGCAGGGGGCGCAAGCTACACCTTC. Amino acids: CAWSAGGASYTF.

This rearrangement joins TRBV9 to TRBJ1-4, with D possibly being TRBD1 (5 bases). With 4 bases removed from V and 4 bases from J, the gap between germline ends came to 11 bases. This CDR3 has 14 residues. Germline CDR1 and CDR2: SGDLS and YYNGEE. The CDR3 DNA follows: TGTGCCAGCAGCCCCGGGGCTATTAATGAAAAACTGTTTTTT. Its translation: CASSPGAINEKLFF.